This entry lists 8 T cell receptor beta chains sequenced from one sample in a study of blood T cell repertoires in COVID-19. Produced via immunoSEQ multiplex PCR; TCRdb's table is partial and in-frame only. There are a few hundred thousand clones in the sample; 75% to 85% occur only once, and approximately 5.1% lies in the top ten. The sample was peripheral blood. The receptors come from a man aged 45-65 years with active or convalescent COVID-19.

The chain carries TRBV5-4 and TRBJ1-2; possible D gene TRBD1, 6 bases. The germline V gene has CDR1 SGHNT and CDR2 YYREEE (reference sequence). V was clipped by 3 bases and J by 3 bases, with 18 bases between them. The CDR3 runs to 16 residues. CDR3 loop: CASSSRAQGKDYGYTF. In DNA form, the CDR3 reads TGTGCCAGCAGCTCCCGTGCGCAGGGGAAGGACTATGGCTACACCTTC.

This clone was counted ten times or more. This rearrangement joins TRBV18 to TRBJ1-1; perhaps TRBD1 as D (5 bases). V lost 6 bases, J lost 10 bases, and 18 bases lay in between. This CDR3 is built from 13 residues. Looked up from germline, CDR1 is KGHSH and CDR2 is LQKENI. CDR3 loop: CASSRESGGGAFF. DNA of the CDR3: TGTGCCAGCTCCAGGGAATCGGGGGGAGGAGCTTTCTTT.

The V call is TRBV7-3, the J call TRBJ2-5; D might be TRBD2 (5 bases). V lost 2 bases, J lost 2 bases, and 12 bases lay in between. The CDR3 sequence is 15 residues long. Germline CDR1 SGHTA, CDR2 FQGTGA. The CDR3 nucleotides are TGTGCCAGCAGCTTAGGTCGGGGAGAACAAGAGACCCAGTACTTC. This codes for CASSLGRGEQETQYF.

The chain links TRBV5-6 to TRBJ2-7; D perhaps matches TRBD2 (5 bases). This CDR3 contains 13 residues. Germline V CDR1 and CDR2: SGHDT, YYEEEE. Trimming took off 4 bases at V and 5 bases at J, with 13 bases between the two ends. CDR3 nucleotide sequence: TGTGCCAGCAGCCGGAGGAATATGGACGAGCAGTACTTC. The encoded protein is CASSRRNMDEQYF.

In its sample, this clone was seen a few times. The chain is built from TRBV13 and TRBJ2-7; tentatively, D is TRBD2 (5 bases). This CDR3 has 15 residues. In germline, CDR1 is PRHDT, CDR2 FYEKMQ (reference sequence). V dropped 5 bases and J dropped 4 bases, with 18 bases sitting between them. For the CDR3, the DNA is TGTGCCAGCAGCCGAGGACTCACGGAACCGTACGAGCAGTACTTC. It is translated as CASSRGLTEPYEQYF.

This clone was seen more than once but under ten times. The identical CDR3 is also encoded by other nucleotide sequences in the sample. This chain joins TRBV3-1 (or the pseudogene TRBV3-2) and TRBJ2-7; the match to TRBD2 covers 7 bases. V dropped 4 bases and J dropped 0; count of bases not matched to a gene: 3. Germline CDR1 reads LGHDT; CDR2 reads YNNKEL (reference sequence). CDR3 length: 14 residues. The CDR3, as DNA: TGTGCCAGCAGCCCGGCGGGGGTCTCCTACGAGCAGTACTTC. Protein product: CASSPAGVSYEQYF.

The CDR3 sequence is CASLGAHTYEQYF. The CDR3 nucleotides are TGTGCCAGTCTCGGAGCGCATACGTACGAGCAGTACTTC. The V and J genes are TRBV25-1 and TRBJ2-7; D unclear. Between the trimmed V and J ends, which lost 9 bases and 4 bases, there was a span of 16 bases. Germline CDR1 reads MGHDK; CDR2 reads SYGVNS. The CDR3 spans 13 residues.

The chain links TRBV7-9 to TRBJ2-7, with 15 bases fitting TRBD2. The germline V gene has CDR1 SEHNR and CDR2 FQNEAQ (reference sequence). J was trimmed by 4 bases and V by 4 bases; bases with no gene match: 8. The CDR3 contains 17 residues. In DNA, the CDR3 is TGTGCCAGCAGCTCGGACCCGGGACTAGCGGGAGGATACGAGCAGTACTTC. As protein: CASSSDPGLAGGYEQYF. Variable domain in full (rest from reference TRBV7-9 and TRBJ2-7): DTGVSQNPRHKITKRGQNVTFRCDPISEHNRLYWYRQTLGQGPEFLTYFQNEAQLEKSRLLSDRFSAERPKGSFSTLEIQRTEQGDSAMYLCASSSDPGLAGGYEQYFGPGTRLTVT.